The 2 T cell receptor beta chains given below trace back to one sample, sequenced in a study of technical replicates of blood from a handful of donors. Data came from immunoSEQ multiplex PCR; TCRdb stores just in-frame clones and leaves some out. This sample yields around 63,000 clones, of which 80% to 95% are seen a single time; around 4% belongs to the top ten. The sequenced material came from PBMCs. These receptors were taken from a human donor in good health. Some clones in this sample may be carry-over from other donors' samples.

The V and J genes are TRBV2 and TRBJ2-7, with TRBD1 as a possible D gene (7 bases). Deletions cut 7 bases from V and 0 bases from J, with 10 bases between. Germline assignment: CDR1 SNHLY and CDR2 FYNNEI. This CDR3 is built from 13 residues. CDR3 nucleotides: TGTGCCAGCACGCGGGACAGCTCCTACGAGCAGTACTTC. This translates into CASTRDSSYEQYF.

This clone was observed once. This chain uses TRBV19 with TRBJ2-6, with 9 bases matching TRBD1. The germline gives CDR1 LNHDA, CDR2 SQIVND (reference sequence). The CDR3 extends over 17 amino acids. The J segment lost 4 bases and the V segment lost 5 bases, leaving 9 bases of the junction unmatched. The CDR3: CASSDTTGGFGANVLTF. The CDR3 region has the DNA TGTGCCAGTAGTGACACGACAGGGGGTTTCGGGGCCAACGTCCTGACTTTC.